This passage covers 6 T cell receptor beta chains from one sample sequenced in a study of blood T cell repertoires in COVID-19. Only in-frame clones appear in the TCRdb table, and some are missing; sequencing was by immunoSEQ multiplex PCR. This table holds nearly 250,000 clones, approximately 82% found once. The specimen was peripheral blood. The source of these receptors is an elderly woman with acute or convalescent COVID-19.

The V and J genes are TRBV7-9 and TRBJ1-1; weak D call: TRBD1 (5 bases). The CDR3 extends over 14 amino acids. Germline CDR1 SEHNR, CDR2 FQNEAQ (reference sequence). The V end lost 6 bases, the J end lost 1 base, and 12 bases lay between the germline ends. The CDR3 sequence is CASRATVGNTEAFF. CDR3 nucleotide sequence: TGTGCCAGCAGAGCGACAGTGGGGAACACTGAAGCTTTCTTT.

The chain joins TRBV7-2 to TRBJ1-5; 8 bases align to TRBD1. V lost 2 bases, J lost 8 bases, and 8 bases stayed unmatched. Germline V CDR1 and CDR2: SGHTA, FQGNSA. This CDR3 comprises 15 residues. This CDR3 is CASSLRGQAGEPQHF. The CDR3 coding sequence is TGTGCCAGCAGCTTAAGGGGACAGGCAGGCGAGCCCCAGCATTTT.

The genes are TRBV21-1 and TRBJ1-1; whether TRBD1, the table's D call, matches the DNA was not checked. TRBV21-1 is assigned pseudogene status. The CDR3 spans 14 residues. CDR3 amino acids: CASSKQQLNTEAFF. The CDR3 DNA reads as TGTGCCAGCAGCAAACAACAATTGAACACTGAAGCTTTCTTT.

The chain links TRBV19 to TRBJ1-6; D may be TRBD1 (5 bases). This CDR3 has 15 residues. Trimming took 9 bases from V and 2 from J, leaving 14 bases between them. The germline gives CDR1 LNHDA, CDR2 SQIVND (reference sequence). The CDR3, as DNA: TGTGCCAGCCGACAGCATCAAGCCTATAATTCACCCCTCCACTTT. Translated: CASRQHQAYNSPLHF.

Points on this clone: A read error may produce the germline difference seen at one junction end. This chain links TRBV7-7 with TRBJ2-7; 8 nucleotides agree with TRBD2. The germline CDR1 and CDR2 sequences are SSHAT and FNYEAQ (reference sequence). The CDR3 is 16 amino acids. The CDR3: CASTPALSSGTYEQYF. The CDR3 DNA reads TGTGCTAGCACCCCCGCTCTTAGTAGCGGGACCTACGAGCAGTACTTC.

V is TRBV11-2 and J is TRBJ2-1; 13 bases are a match to TRBD2. V lost 5 bases to trimming and J lost 3 bases; unmatched junction nucleotides: 1. The germline V gene encodes CDR1 SGHAT and CDR2 FQNNGV. This CDR3 contains 15 residues. The CDR3: CASSRTSGSYNEQFF. CDR3 coding DNA: TGTGCCAGCAGCCGGACTAGCGGGAGCTACAATGAGCAGTTCTTC.